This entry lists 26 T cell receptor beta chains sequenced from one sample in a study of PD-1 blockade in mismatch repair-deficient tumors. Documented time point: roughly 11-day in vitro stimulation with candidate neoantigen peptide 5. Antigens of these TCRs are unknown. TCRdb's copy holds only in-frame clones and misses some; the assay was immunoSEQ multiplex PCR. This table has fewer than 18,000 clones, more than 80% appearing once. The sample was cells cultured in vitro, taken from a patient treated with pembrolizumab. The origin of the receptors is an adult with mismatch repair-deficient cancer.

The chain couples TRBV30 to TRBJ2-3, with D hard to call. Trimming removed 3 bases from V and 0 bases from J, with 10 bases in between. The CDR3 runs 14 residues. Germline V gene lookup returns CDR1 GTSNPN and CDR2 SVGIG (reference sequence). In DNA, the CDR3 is TGTGCCTGGAGACTGCGATTGAGCACAGATACGCAGTATTTT. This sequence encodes CAWRLRLSTDTQYF.

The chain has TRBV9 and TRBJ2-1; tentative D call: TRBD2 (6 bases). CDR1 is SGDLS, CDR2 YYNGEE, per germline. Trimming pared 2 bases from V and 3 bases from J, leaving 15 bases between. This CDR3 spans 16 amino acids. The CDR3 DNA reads TGTGCCAGCAGCGTCCTCCCTAGCGAGTACTACAATGAGCAGTTCTTC. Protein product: CASSVLPSEYYNEQFF.

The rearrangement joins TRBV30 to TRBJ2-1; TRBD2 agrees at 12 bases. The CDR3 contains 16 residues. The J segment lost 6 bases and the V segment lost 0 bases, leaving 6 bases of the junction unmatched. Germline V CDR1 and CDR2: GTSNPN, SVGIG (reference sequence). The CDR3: CAWSVLTSGGPNEQFF. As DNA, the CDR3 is TGTGCCTGGAGTGTACTGACTAGCGGGGGCCCCAATGAGCAGTTCTTC.

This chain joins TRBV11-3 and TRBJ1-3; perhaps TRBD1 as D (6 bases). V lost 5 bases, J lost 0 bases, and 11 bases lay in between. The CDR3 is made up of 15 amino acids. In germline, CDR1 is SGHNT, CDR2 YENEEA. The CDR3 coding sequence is TGTGCCAGCAGCCACAGGGCGATCTCTGGAAACACCATATATTTT. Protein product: CASSHRAISGNTIYF.

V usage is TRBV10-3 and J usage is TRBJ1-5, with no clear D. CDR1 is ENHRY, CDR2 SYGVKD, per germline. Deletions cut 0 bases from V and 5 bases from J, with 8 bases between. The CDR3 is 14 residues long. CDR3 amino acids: CAISESSGYQPQHF. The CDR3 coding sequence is TGTGCCATCAGTGAGTCAAGCGGGTATCAGCCCCAGCATTTT.

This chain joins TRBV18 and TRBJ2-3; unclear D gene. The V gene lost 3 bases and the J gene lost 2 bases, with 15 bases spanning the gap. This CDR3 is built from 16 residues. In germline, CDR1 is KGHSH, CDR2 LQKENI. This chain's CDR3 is CASSPRNWAVTDTQYF. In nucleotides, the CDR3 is TGTGCCAGCTCACCCCGAAACTGGGCGGTCACAGATACGCAGTATTTT.

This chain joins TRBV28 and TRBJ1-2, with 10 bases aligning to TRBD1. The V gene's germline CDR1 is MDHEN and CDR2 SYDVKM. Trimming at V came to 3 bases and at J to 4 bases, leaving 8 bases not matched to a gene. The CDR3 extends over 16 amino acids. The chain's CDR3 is CASSFPRQGAFYGYTF. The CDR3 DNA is TGTGCCAGCAGTTTTCCTCGACAGGGGGCTTTCTATGGCTACACCTTC.

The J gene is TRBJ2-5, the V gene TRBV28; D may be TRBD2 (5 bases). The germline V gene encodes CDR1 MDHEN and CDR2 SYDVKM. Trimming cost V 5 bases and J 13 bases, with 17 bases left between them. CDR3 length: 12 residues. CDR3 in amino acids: CASSHMRTPRYF. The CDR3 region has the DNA TGTGCCAGCAGTCACATGCGGACTCCCAGGTACTTC.

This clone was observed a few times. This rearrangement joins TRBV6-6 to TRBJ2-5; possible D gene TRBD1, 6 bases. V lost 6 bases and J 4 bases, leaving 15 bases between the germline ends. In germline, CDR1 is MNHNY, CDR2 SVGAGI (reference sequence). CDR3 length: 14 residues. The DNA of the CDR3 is TGTGCCAGCAGCCACCCAGGGGATGGAGAGACCCAGTACTTC. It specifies CASSHPGDGETQYF.

This chain's CDR3 is CASSLSGTGIEKLFF. DNA for the CDR3: TGTGCCAGCAGTTTATCCGGGACAGGGATTGAAAAACTGTTTTTT. The chain is built from TRBV27 and TRBJ1-4; TRBD1 aligns across 9 bases. The V gene's germline CDR1 is MNHEY and CDR2 SMNVEV (reference sequence). V lost 0 bases, J lost 7 bases, and 3 bases stayed unmatched. This CDR3 comprises 15 residues.

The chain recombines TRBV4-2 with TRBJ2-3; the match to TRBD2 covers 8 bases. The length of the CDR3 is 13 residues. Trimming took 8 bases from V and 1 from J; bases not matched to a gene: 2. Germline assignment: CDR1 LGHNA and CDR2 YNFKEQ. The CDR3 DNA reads TGTGCCAGCGGGACTAGTGGCACAGATACGCAGTATTTT. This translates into CASGTSGTDTQYF.

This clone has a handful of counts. CDR3 sequence reads: CASSKLAGSIYEQYF. In DNA, the CDR3 is TGTGCCAGTAGTAAACTAGCGGGGTCCATCTACGAGCAGTACTTC. V is TRBV19 and J is TRBJ2-7; TRBD2 aligns across 10 bases. The V gene's germline CDR1 is LNHDA and CDR2 SQIVND (reference sequence). V lost 4 bases and J lost 3; bases outside the gene matches: 6. The CDR3 runs 15 residues.

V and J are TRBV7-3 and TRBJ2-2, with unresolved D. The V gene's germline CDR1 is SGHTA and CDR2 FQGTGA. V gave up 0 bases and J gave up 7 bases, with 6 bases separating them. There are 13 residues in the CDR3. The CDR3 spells CASSLTRDGELFF. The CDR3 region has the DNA TGTGCCAGCAGCTTAACTAGAGACGGGGAGCTGTTTTTT.

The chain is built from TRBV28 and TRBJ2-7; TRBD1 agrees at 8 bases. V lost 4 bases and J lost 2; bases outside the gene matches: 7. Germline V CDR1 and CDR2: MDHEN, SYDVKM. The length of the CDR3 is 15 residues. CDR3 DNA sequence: TGTGCCAGCAGTTCCGCCGGGACAGGTACCTACGAGCAGTACTTC. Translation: CASSSAGTGTYEQYF.

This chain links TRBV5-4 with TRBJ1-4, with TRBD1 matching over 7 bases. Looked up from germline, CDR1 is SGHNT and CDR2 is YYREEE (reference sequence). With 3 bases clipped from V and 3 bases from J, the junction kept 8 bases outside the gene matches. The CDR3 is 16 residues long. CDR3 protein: CASSSGQTRSNEKLFF. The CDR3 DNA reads TGTGCCAGCAGCTCGGGACAGACCCGATCTAATGAAAAACTGTTTTTT.

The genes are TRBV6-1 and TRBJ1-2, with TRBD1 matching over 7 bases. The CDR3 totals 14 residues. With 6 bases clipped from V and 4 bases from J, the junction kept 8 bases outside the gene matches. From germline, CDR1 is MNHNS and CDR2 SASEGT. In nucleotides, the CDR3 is TGTGCCAGCAGGAAAACAGGGGTGCGCTATGGCTACACCTTC. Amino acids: CASRKTGVRYGYTF.

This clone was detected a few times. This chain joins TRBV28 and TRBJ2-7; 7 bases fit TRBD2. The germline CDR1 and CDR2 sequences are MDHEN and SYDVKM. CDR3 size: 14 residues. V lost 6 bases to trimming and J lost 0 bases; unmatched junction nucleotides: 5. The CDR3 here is CASRLADHSYEQYF. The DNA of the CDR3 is TGTGCCAGCAGGCTAGCGGACCACTCCTACGAGCAGTACTTC.

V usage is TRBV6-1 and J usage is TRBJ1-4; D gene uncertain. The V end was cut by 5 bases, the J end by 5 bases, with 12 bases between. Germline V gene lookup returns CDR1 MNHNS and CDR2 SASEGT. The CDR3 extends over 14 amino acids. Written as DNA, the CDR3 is TGTGCCAGCAGTAAGGGCCGTGAGAATGAAAAACTGTTTTTT. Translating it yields CASSKGRENEKLFF.

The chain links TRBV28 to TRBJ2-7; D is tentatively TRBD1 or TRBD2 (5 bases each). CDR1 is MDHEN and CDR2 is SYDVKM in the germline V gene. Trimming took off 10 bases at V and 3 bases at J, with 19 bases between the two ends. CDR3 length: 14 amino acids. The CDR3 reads CATPTAPGFYEQYF. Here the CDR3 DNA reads TGTGCCACCCCGACAGCCCCGGGGTTCTACGAGCAGTACTTC. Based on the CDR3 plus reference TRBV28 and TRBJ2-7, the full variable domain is DVKVTQSSRYLVKRTGEKVFLECVQDMDHENMFWYRQDPGLGLRLIYFSYDVKMKEKGDIPEGYSVSREKKERFSLILESASTNQTSMYLCATPTAPGFYEQYFGPGTRLTVT.

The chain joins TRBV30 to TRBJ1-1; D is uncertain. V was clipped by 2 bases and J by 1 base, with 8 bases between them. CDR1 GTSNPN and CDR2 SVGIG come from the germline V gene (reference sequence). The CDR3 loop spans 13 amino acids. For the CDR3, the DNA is TGTGCCTGGAGTTGGCAGTCGAACACTGAAGCTTTCTTT. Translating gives CAWSWQSNTEAFF.

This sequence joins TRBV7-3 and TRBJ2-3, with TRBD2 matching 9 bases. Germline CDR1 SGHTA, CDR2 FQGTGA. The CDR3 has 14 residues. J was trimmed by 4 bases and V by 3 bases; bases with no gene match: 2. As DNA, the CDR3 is TGTGCCAGCAGCTTTGCGGGAGGGTCAGATACGCAGTATTTT. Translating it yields CASSFAGGSDTQYF.

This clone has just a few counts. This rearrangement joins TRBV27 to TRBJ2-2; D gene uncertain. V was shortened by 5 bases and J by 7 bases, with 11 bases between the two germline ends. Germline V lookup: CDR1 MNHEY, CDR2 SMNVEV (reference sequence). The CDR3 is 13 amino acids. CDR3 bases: TGTGCCAGCAGTCTCAACGGGCACGGGGAGCTGTTTTTT. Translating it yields CASSLNGHGELFF.

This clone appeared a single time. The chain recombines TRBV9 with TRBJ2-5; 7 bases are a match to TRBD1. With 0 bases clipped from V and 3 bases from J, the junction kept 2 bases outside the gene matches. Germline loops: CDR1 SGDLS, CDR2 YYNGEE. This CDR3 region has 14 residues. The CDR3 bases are TGTGCCAGCAGCGTAGCCGGGACAGAAGAGACCCAGTACTTC. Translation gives CASSVAGTEETQYF.

CDR3 DNA sequence: TGTGCCAGCAGTGACGCTAGCGGGAGTGGTTACGAGCAGTACTTC. Its translation: CASSDASGSGYEQYF. The chain joins TRBV6-1 to TRBJ2-7; 10 positions match TRBD2. With V trimmed by 3 bases and J by 4 bases, 6 bases remained unmatched. CDR3 length: 15 amino acids. CDR1 is MNHNS, CDR2 SASEGT, per germline.

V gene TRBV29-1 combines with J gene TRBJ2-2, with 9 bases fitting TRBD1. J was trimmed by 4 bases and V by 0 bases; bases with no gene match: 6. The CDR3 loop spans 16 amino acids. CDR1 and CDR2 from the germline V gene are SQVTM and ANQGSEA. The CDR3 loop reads CSVEEVGQGATGELFF. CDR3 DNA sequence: TGCAGCGTTGAAGAGGTGGGACAGGGTGCCACCGGGGAGCTGTTTTTT.

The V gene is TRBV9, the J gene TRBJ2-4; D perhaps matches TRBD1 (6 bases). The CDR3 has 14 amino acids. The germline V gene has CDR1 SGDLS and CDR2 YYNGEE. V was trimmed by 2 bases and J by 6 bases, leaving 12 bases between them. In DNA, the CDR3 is TGTGCCAGCAGCGTGCAGGGGCCGCCAAACATTCAGTACTTC. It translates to CASSVQGPPNIQYF.